Sequencing of this T cell receptor beta chain was carried out in a study of cytomegalovirus exposure and HLA in healthy donors. This clone was counted once. Primers: 60 Vbeta forward and 13 Jbeta reverse. This table comes from immunoSEQ multiplex PCR, and its TCRdb copy is limited to in-frame clones, with some not included. There are about 150,000 clones in the sample; approximately 77% occur only once, and about 1.4% lies in the top ten. Trimming cost V 0 bases and J 4 bases, with 10 bases left between them. The germline V gene has CDR1 MNHEY and CDR2 SVGAGI. The CDR3 has 15 amino acids. Sequencing was done on a sample of PBMCs. The J gene is TRBJ1-5, the V gene TRBV6-5; D uncertain. This clonotype was obtained from a woman aged 40-49 years in good health and CMV-seronegative. CDR3 sequence reads: CASSYSEARNQPQHF. CDR3 sequence (DNA): TGTGCCAGCAGTTACTCTGAGGCGAGAAATCAGCCCCAGCATTTT.